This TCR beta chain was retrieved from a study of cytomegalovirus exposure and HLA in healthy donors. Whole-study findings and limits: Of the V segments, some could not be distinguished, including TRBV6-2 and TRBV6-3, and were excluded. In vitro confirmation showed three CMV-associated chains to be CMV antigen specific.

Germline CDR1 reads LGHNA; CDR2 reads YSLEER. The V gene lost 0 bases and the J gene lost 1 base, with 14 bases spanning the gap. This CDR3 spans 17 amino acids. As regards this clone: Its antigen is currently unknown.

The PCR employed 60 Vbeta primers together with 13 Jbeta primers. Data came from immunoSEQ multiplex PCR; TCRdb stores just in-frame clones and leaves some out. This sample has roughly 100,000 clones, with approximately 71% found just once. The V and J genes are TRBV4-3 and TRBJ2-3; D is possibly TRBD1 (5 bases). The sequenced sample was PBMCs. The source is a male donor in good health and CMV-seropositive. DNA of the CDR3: TGCGCCAGCAGCCAAGATCAGCAGGGTTTTGGCACAGATACGCAGTATTTT. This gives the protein CASSQDQQGFGTDTQYF.